The following is a T cell receptor (beta chain) sequence with its context. The data were taken from a study of blood T cell repertoires in COVID-19. Study overall: Collection of acute and convalescent COVID-19 samples took place in the United States, Italy and Spain. In each case, the material was cDNA or gDNA derived from T cells, B-cell-depleted T cells, or PBMCs.

Germline V gene lookup returns CDR1 LNHDA and CDR2 SQIVND (reference sequence). The CDR3 contains 15 residues. V lost 6 bases, J lost 3 bases, and 7 bases stayed unmatched. Per the original data handling: Amplified reference gene primers provided the basis for estimating nucleated cell counts. TCRdb's table, derived via immunoSEQ multiplex PCR, lists solely in-frame clones and lacks some. The DNA was the basis for D and trimming; V, J and clone size are from that table. The sample lists 55,000 to 85,000 clones; less than 75% were seen once. The sample comprised peripheral blood. J is TRBJ2-3 and V is TRBV19; 9 bases match TRBD1. The receptor's source is a man aged 55 to 70 with acute or convalescent COVID-19. The CDR3 DNA reads TGTGCCAGTAGAATCCGGGACAGGGCTACAGATACGCAGTATTTT. Translated: CASRIRDRATDTQYF.